These 5 T cell receptor beta chains were all obtained from the same sample, sequenced in a study of post-analysis software for immune sequencing data (dated by TCRdb to between 2014 and 2017). The research as a whole found: A few TRBV segments, including TRBV5-6, TRBV5-1 and TRBV20-1, were significantly more frequent in patients than controls.

No antigen is known for these receptors. Receptor amplification or capture employed PCR. TCRdb names Illumina HiSeq 2500 as the instrument used. Unique molecular identifiers were incorporated into TCR beta cDNA libraries to reduce PCR and sequencing biases. TCRdb trimmed the raw reads at Q25, called clones with MiXCR and kept productive beta chains. Records with the same CDR3 protein are collapsed into one entry carrying the most frequent genes and DNA. The sample data list over 150,000 distinct CDR3 sequences, and 30% of these were observed just once. 1.5% of the sample belongs to the ten largest clones. Material for sequencing was blood. The receptor set was obtained from a girl between 5 and 17 years old with multiple sclerosis.

This clonotype was detected a few times. This chain links TRBV5-1 with TRBJ2-1, with no clear D. CDR1 and CDR2 (germline): SGHRS, YFSETQ. The CDR3 is 16 residues long. V gave up 2 bases and J gave up 0 bases, with 12 bases separating them. CDR3 sequence reads: CASSFPTRGSYNEQFF. DNA for the CDR3: TGCGCCAGCAGCTTCCCTACGAGAGGCTCCTACAATGAGCAGTTCTTC.

This clonotype appeared many times. The rearrangement uses TRBV28 and TRBJ2-7; D not certain. V dropped 5 bases and J dropped 6 bases, with 14 bases sitting between them. The CDR3 extends over 13 amino acids. CDR1 is MDHEN and CDR2 is SYDVKM in the germline V gene. Here the CDR3 reads CASSASTGSEQYF. For the CDR3, the DNA is TGTGCCAGCAGTGCATCCACGGGTTCCGAGCAGTACTTC.

The rearrangement uses TRBV10-3 and TRBJ1-6; TRBD1 agrees at 8 bases. CDR3 length: 14 amino acids. Germline V gene data show CDR1 as ENHRY and CDR2 as SYGVKD. V dropped 0 bases and J dropped 13; count of bases not matched to a gene: 5. The CDR3 protein is CAISESGQAQPLHF. Here the CDR3 DNA reads TGTGCCATCAGTGAGTCGGGACAGGCACAGCCCCTCCACTTT.

As regards this clonotype: A much more abundant neighbour one base away suggests this may be a read error. This CDR3 is CATWDSNYNEQYF. The CDR3 DNA reads as TGTGCTACATGGGACAGCAACTACAATGAGCAGTACTTC. The genes are TRBV6-6 and TRBJ2-1; 7 bases are shared with TRBD1. Near its end, the DNA agrees better with TRBJ2-7, so the J call may be wrong. This CDR3 region has 13 residues. Germline V CDR1 and CDR2: MNHNY, SVGAGI (reference sequence).

V usage is TRBV29-1 and J usage is TRBJ1-3; unclear D gene. Germline loops: CDR1 SQVTM, CDR2 ANQGSEA. There are 13 residues in the CDR3. With 4 bases removed from V and 2 bases from J, the gap between germline ends came to 9 bases. The CDR3 DNA follows: TGCAGCGTTGCCTCCAGCACTGGAAACACCATATATTTT. It encodes CSVASSTGNTIYF.